The 17 T cell receptor beta chains below all came from one sample that was sequenced in a study of blood T cells in healthy people across ages. Alongside a J-beta primer mix, a sample-barcoded 5' primer served in a second PCR lasting about 7 to 11 cycles. From the 5' RACE reads, TCRdb called clonotypes with MiXCR, one entry per CDR3 protein. Of over 1.5 million distinct CDR3 sequences in the sample, about 50% were seen once. The source material was blood. The receptors shown here come from a woman in her thirties or forties in good health.

The rearrangement uses TRBV5-8 and TRBJ2-3, with TRBD2 matching 14 bases. CDR1 is SGHTS and CDR2 is YDEGEE in the germline V gene. V was clipped by 4 bases and J by 0 bases; unmatched bases: 10. This CDR3 spans 19 amino acids. CDR3 region: CASSTSGTSGGFSTDTQYF. DNA of the CDR3: TGTGCCAGCAGCACGTCCGGGACTAGCGGGGGATTTAGCACAGATACGCAGTATTTT.

This chain links TRBV10-3 with TRBJ1-2, with D unresolved. This CDR3 has 12 amino acids. From germline, CDR1 is ENHRY and CDR2 SYGVKD. Trimming took off 4 bases at V and 8 bases at J, with 11 bases between the two ends. In DNA form, the CDR3 reads TGTGCCATCAGTGGCCTCCGACCGGGCTACACCTTC. Amino acids: CAISGLRPGYTF.

This rearrangement joins TRBV27 to TRBJ1-1; D is ambiguous. Looked up from germline, CDR1 is MNHEY and CDR2 is SMNVEV (reference sequence). V lost 6 bases and J 6 bases, leaving 20 bases between the germline ends. The CDR3 spans 15 residues. The CDR3 is CASSQRILGKPEAFF. CDR3 bases: TGTGCCAGCAGCCAGAGAATTCTGGGGAAACCTGAAGCTTTCTTT.

The chain uses TRBV7-2 and TRBJ2-7; TRBD1 might be the D (5 bases). CDR3 length equals 13 residues. The germline gives CDR1 SGHTA, CDR2 FQGNSA. Trimming took off 4 bases at V and 7 bases at J, with 14 bases between the two ends. The CDR3 bases are TGTGCCAGCAGCTCACCGACAGTTGAAGAGCAGTACTTC. This sequence encodes CASSSPTVEEQYF. The whole variable domain, filled in from reference TRBV7-2 and TRBJ2-7, reads GAGVSQSPSNKVTEKGKDVELRCDPISGHTALYWYRQSLGQGLEFLIYFQGNSAPDKSGLPSDRFSAERTGGSVSTLTIQRTQQEDSAVYLCASSSPTVEEQYFGPGTRLTVT.

V and J are TRBV3-1 and TRBJ2-4; D is unclear. The J call may not be correct, given that the DNA end is closer to TRBJ2-7. This CDR3 contains 15 residues. Per the germline V gene, CDR1 is LGHDT and CDR2 is YNNKEL (reference sequence). The DNA of the CDR3 is TGTGCCAGCAGCCAAGCCAGCCTCGCCTCCTACGAGCAGTACTTC. It yields the protein CASSQASLASYEQYF.

In its sample, this clonotype was seen a few times. V and J are TRBV7-3 and TRBJ2-7; possibly TRBD1 or TRBD2 for D (6 bases each). The J call may not be correct, given that the DNA end is closer to TRBJ2-5. CDR3 length: 14 residues. CDR1 and CDR2 (germline): SGHTA, FQGTGA. The CDR3 protein is CASSLLGGRQTQYF. CDR3 DNA sequence: TGTGCCAGCAGCTTATTGGGGGGCCGGCAGACCCAGTACTTC.

V and J are TRBV2 and TRBJ2-3; weak D call: TRBD1 (6 bases). This CDR3 has 14 amino acids. The V gene's germline CDR1 is SNHLY and CDR2 FYNNEI. V was trimmed by 6 bases and J by 0 bases, leaving 10 bases between them. The CDR3 DNA follows: TGTGCCAGCAGAAGGACAGATAGCACAGATACGCAGTATTTT. Translation gives CASRRTDSTDTQYF.

The chain carries TRBV12-3 or TRBV12-4 and TRBJ1-5; D ambiguous. The CDR3 spans 15 residues. Deletions cut 6 bases from V and 0 bases from J, with 12 bases between. The CDR3, as DNA: TGTGCCAGCAGCCCAGACGGCCTTAGCAATCAGCCCCAGCATTTT. Protein: CASSPDGLSNQPQHF.

The chain carries TRBV20-1 and TRBJ1-5; no firm D call. Trimming removed 5 bases at V and 0 bases at J, with 11 bases between. The CDR3 runs to 14 residues. Germline lookup yields CDR1 DFQATT and CDR2 SNEGSKA (reference sequence). The CDR3 DNA is TGCAGTGCTCTAACAGTCCTTAGCAATCAGCCCCAGCATTTT. It translates to CSALTVLSNQPQHF.

This clonotype was counted a single time. A read error is possible here, since a much larger clone lies one base away. This chain joins TRBV12-3 or TRBV12-4 and TRBJ2-6, with D unclear. The CDR3 sequence is 14 residues long. V was cut by 6 bases and J by 0 bases, with 6 bases left in between. The CDR3 DNA reads as TGTGCCAGCAGGTACACCTCTGGGGCCAACGTCCTGACTTTC. Translation gives CASRYTSGANVLTF.

This chain uses TRBV4-3 with TRBJ1-2; D gene ambiguous. Trimming shortened V by 1 base and J by 0 bases, and 6 bases separated the two germline ends. The CDR3 is 14 residues long. In germline, CDR1 is LGHNA, CDR2 YSLEER. The CDR3 reads CASSQAYSNYGYTF. Here the CDR3 DNA reads TGCGCCAGCAGCCAAGCCTATTCTAACTATGGCTACACCTTC.

On this clonotype itself: A clone one base away is much larger, so this may be a read error. The chain recombines TRBV7-9 with TRBJ2-5; D is unresolved. CDR3 length: 14 amino acids. In germline, CDR1 is SEHNR, CDR2 FQNEAQ (reference sequence). With 4 bases removed from V and 3 bases from J, the gap between germline ends came to 12 bases. The CDR3 spells CASSSGAYEETQYF. DNA of the CDR3: TGTGCCAGCAGCTCCGGAGCGTACGAAGAGACCCAGTACTTC.

The chain joins TRBV27 to TRBJ2-4, with TRBD2 matching over 9 bases. V was clipped by 5 bases and J by 3 bases; unmatched bases: 5. Germline V gene lookup returns CDR1 MNHEY and CDR2 SMNVEV (reference sequence). This CDR3 is built from 15 residues. The CDR3 DNA sequence: TGTGCCAGCAGTGCGGGGGGGTCGGTCAAAAACATTCAGTACTTC. Its translation is CASSAGGSVKNIQYF.

The chain is built from TRBV12-3 or TRBV12-4 and TRBJ2-1; D is perhaps TRBD2 (5 bases). CDR3 size: 14 residues. V was shortened by 7 bases and J by 2 bases, with 12 bases between the two germline ends. The CDR3 coding sequence is TGTGCCAGCACCGCAAGGAGGCCCTACAATGAGCAGTTCTTC. Encoded protein: CASTARRPYNEQFF.

The table lists this clonotype with a count of one. The chain has TRBV28 and TRBJ1-4; the match to TRBD1 covers 9 bases. Germline-derived CDR1 and CDR2 are MDHEN and SYDVKM. CDR3 length equals 14 residues. Trimming cost V 5 bases and J 6 bases; bases outside gene matches: 4. The CDR3 loop reads CASSTGGFDEKLFF. CDR3 DNA: TGTGCCAGCAGTACAGGGGGCTTTGATGAAAAACTGTTTTTT.

This clonotype was observed a handful of times. The rearrangement joins TRBV10-3 to TRBJ2-3; D uncertain. The CDR3 length is 11 residues. Germline CDR1 is ENHRY and CDR2 is SYGVKD. The V and J ends lost 5 bases and 6 bases respectively, with 6 bases between them. CDR3 residues: CAISNQDTQYF. DNA of the CDR3: TGTGCCATCAGTAATCAGGATACGCAGTATTTT.

The chain recombines TRBV20-1 with TRBJ2-3; D uncertain. The CDR3 extends over 12 amino acids. Trimming took off 2 bases at V and 10 bases at J, with 13 bases between the two ends. CDR1 DFQATT and CDR2 SNEGSKA come from the germline V gene (reference sequence). This CDR3 reads CSARPPRPAQYF. In DNA form, the CDR3 reads TGCAGTGCTAGACCCCCTCGTCCTGCGCAGTATTTT.